This TCR beta chain was identified during a study of T cell clonality in common variable immunodeficiency. Overall study results and limits: Fewer TCRbeta clones were shared among CVID subjects than controls.

The repertoire was sequenced with immunoSEQ multiplex PCR; TCRdb's copy has only in-frame clones and lacks some. Observed in the sample are approximately 56,000 clones, none of them singletons. This clone was recorded a few times. Its target is not known. Both groups were predominantly of Caucasian heritage. Material: peripheral blood mononuclear cells. The sequence was collected from a person aged 18 to 75 in good health.

The sequenced CDR3 bases are TGTGCCAGCGCCGGGGGGGGCCCATCTCCC. This translates into CASAGGGPSP. The full CDR3 protein is CASAGGGPSPLHF. This chain connects TRBV19 to TRBJ1-6, with D perhaps matching TRBD1 (6 bases). The missing CDR3 end, 3 residues past where the read stops, is filled in from the germline J gene. CDR1 is LNHDA, CDR2 SQIVND, per germline (reference sequence). The CDR3 is made up of 13 amino acids.